These T cell receptor beta chains were read from a single sample in a study of blood T cell repertoires in COVID-19. Clones were sequenced by immunoSEQ multiplex PCR, and TCRdb holds only the in-frame ones, with some missing. The table has more than 120,000 clones, 80% to 90% seen once; the top ten hold 0.75% to 0.95%. Sequenced input: peripheral blood. Receptors originate from a woman aged 45-65 years with acute or convalescent COVID-19. Each CDR3 is given with its conserved first and last residue. D genes are given only for firm matches. Rows may omit the clone size; those that give it use once, few, many or a size class.

clone size | J gene | V gene | D gene | CDR3 DNA | CDR3 protein
- | TRBJ1-2 | TRBV29-1 | - | TGCAGCGTCCAGGGACTGAAGCACGGCTACACCTTC | CSVQGLKHGYTF
few | TRBJ2-2 | TRBV3-1/TRBV3-2 | TRBD2 | TGTGCCAGCAGCCAAACCGGGGGGACCGGGGAGCTGTTTTTT | CASSQTGGTGELFF
- | TRBJ2-1 | TRBV4-2 | - | TGTGCCAGCAGCCCCCGAGTACCCACCTACAATGAGCAGTTCTTC | CASSPRVPTYNEQFF
- | TRBJ1-6 | TRBV6-5 | - | TGTGCCAGCAGTTGGGGGGGCCCTAATTCACCCCTCCACTTT | CASSWGGPNSPLHF
- | TRBJ1-2 | TRBV7-9 | - | TGTGCCAGCAGGCCGGACAGCGCTAACTATGGCTACACCTTC | CASRPDSANYGYTF
- | TRBJ1-1 | TRBV6-5 | TRBD1 | TGTGCCAGCAGAGGGACAGTGAACACTGAAGCTTTCTTT | CASRGTVNTEAFF
- | TRBJ2-2 | TRBV11-2 | - | TGTGCCAGCAGCTTACTTCCAGGGGTAGCTAGGGCCGGGGAGCTGTTTTTT | CASSLLPGVARAGELFF
- | TRBJ1-2 | TRBV5-1 | TRBD1 | TGCGCCAGCAGCCCTCCGGGACAGGGATATGGCTACACCTTC | CASSPPGQGYGYTF
- | TRBJ2-3 | TRBV11-1 | - | TGTGCCAGCAGCTTTCAAGATACGCAGTATTTT | CASSFQDTQYF
many | TRBJ1-6 | TRBV7-9 | - | TGTGCCAGCAGCTTACCGGGGTCACCCCTCCACTTT | CASSLPGSPLHF
- | TRBJ1-6 | TRBV3-1/TRBV3-2 | TRBD1 | TGTGCCAGCAGCCAAAATGCGGGACAGAGCAATTCACCCCTCCACTTT | CASSQNAGQSNSPLHF
few | TRBJ1-2 | TRBV27 | - | TGTGCCAGCAGTTTACAGATTAACTATGGCTACACCTTC | CASSLQINYGYTF
- | TRBJ2-7 | TRBV7-9 | - | TGTGCCAGCAGCTTACAGGGGCAGGTCTATGCCGAGCAGTACTTC | CASSLQGQVYAEQYF
- | TRBJ2-1 | TRBV2 | TRBD2 | TGTGCCAGCAGGGCGCTAGCGGGAGAGGCCTACAATGAGCAGTTCTTC | CASRALAGEAYNEQFF
- | TRBJ2-1 | TRBV15 | TRBD2 | TGTGCCACCAGCAGCGTGACTAGCGCAAGGTACAATGAGCAGTTCTTC | CATSSVTSARYNEQFF
- | TRBJ2-7 | TRBV6-1 | TRBD1 | TGTGCCAGCAGTGACGCCAGACAGGGCTCCTACGAGCAGTACTTC | CASSDARQGSYEQYF
- | TRBJ1-4 | TRBV30 | TRBD1 | TGTGCCTGGAGTGTAGGGGGACAGGTCGGAAAACTGTTTTTT | CAWSVGGQVGKLFF
- | TRBJ2-7 | TRBV7-2 | TRBD1 | TGTGCCAGCAGCCCAACTTCAACAGGGGGCTCCTACGAGCAGTACTTC | CASSPTSTGGSYEQYF
- | TRBJ1-1 | TRBV12-3/TRBV12-4 | - | TGTGCCAGCAGTTTATCCTCGTTCCGTGAAGCTTTCTTT | CASSLSSFREAFF
- | TRBJ2-2 | TRBV21-1 | - | TGTGCCAGCAGCAAGGGGACTAGCGGGGCACCGAACACCGGGGAGCTGTTTTTT | CASSKGTSGAPNTGELFF
- | TRBJ2-2 | TRBV7-3 | TRBD1 | TGTGCCAGCAGCTTAACGACAGGGACGATCGGGGAGCTGTTTTTT | CASSLTTGTIGELFF
- | TRBJ1-2 | TRBV19 | TRBD1 | TGTGCCAGTAGTAACGGACAGGGGATGATAGATGGCTACACCTTC | CASSNGQGMIDGYTF